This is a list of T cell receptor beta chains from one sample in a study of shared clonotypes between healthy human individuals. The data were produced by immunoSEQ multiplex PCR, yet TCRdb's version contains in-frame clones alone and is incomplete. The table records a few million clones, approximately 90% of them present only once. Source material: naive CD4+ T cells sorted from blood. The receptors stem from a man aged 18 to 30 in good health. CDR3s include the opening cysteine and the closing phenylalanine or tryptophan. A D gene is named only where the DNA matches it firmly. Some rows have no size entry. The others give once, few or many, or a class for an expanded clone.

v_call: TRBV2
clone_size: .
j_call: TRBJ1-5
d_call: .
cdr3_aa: CASAQWGNQPQHF
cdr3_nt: TGTGCCAGCGCCCAGTGGGGCAATCAGCCCCAGCATTTT

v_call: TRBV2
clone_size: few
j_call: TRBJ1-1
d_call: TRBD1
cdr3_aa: CASSKDRGNTEAFF
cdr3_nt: TGTGCCAGCAGTAAAGACAGGGGAAACACTGAAGCTTTCTTT

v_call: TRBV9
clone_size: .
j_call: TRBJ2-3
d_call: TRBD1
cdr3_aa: CASSVDQGATDTQYF
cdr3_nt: TGTGCCAGCAGCGTAGATCAGGGGGCAACAGATACGCAGTATTTT

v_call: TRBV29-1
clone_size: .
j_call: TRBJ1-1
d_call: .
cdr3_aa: CSVLTAPSTEAFF
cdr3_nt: TGCAGCGTGCTGACAGCCCCCAGCACTGAAGCTTTCTTT

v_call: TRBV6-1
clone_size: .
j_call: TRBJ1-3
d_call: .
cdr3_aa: CASHSTSGNTIYF
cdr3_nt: TGTGCCAGCCATAGTACGTCTGGAAACACCATATATTTT

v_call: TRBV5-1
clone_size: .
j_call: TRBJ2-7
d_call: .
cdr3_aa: CASSPDPTYEQYF
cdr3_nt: TGCGCCAGCAGCCCGGACCCAACCTACGAGCAGTACTTC

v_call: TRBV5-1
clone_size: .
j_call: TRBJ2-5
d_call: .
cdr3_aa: CASRRWQETQYF
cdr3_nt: TGCGCCAGCAGGAGGTGGCAAGAGACCCAGTACTTC

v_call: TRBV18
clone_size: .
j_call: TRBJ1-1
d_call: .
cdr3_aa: CASSPGSPTLAFF
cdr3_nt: TGTGCCAGCTCACCCGGGAGCCCGACTTTGGCTTTCTTT

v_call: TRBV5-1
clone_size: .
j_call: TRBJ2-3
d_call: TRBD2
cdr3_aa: CASSISGATDTQYF
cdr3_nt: TGCGCCAGCAGCATAAGCGGGGCCACAGATACGCAGTATTTT

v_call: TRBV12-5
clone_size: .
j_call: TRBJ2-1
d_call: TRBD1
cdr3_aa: CASLPGGVGYNEQFF
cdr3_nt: TGTGCTAGTCTCCCAGGGGGCGTGGGATACAATGAGCAGTTCTTC

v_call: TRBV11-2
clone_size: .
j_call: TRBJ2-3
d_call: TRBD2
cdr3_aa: CASSRGASGAFSTDTQYF
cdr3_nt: TGTGCCAGCAGCCGCGGGGCTAGCGGGGCTTTCTCCACAGATACGCAGTATTTT

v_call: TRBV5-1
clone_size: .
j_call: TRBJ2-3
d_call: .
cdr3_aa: CASSGGTTGLSTDTQYF
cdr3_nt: TGCGCCAGCAGCGGGGGGACGACAGGGCTCAGCACAGATACGCAGTATTTT

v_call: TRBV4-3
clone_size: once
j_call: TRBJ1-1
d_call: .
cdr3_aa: CASSQDRTMGTEAFF
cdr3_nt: TGCGCCAGCAGCCAAGATAGGACGATGGGCACTGAAGCTTTCTTT

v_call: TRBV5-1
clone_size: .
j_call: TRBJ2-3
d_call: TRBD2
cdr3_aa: CASSSRLAGGGDTQYF
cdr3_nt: TGCGCCAGCAGCTCCCGACTAGCGGGGGGCGGTGATACGCAGTATTTT

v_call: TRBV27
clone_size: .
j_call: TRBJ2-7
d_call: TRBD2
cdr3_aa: CASSLASGSTYEQYF
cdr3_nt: TGTGCCAGCAGTTTAGCTAGCGGGAGCACCTACGAGCAGTACTTC

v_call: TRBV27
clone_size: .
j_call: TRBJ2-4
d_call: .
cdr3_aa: CASSSLAGKASDIQYF
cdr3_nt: TGTGCCAGCAGTTCCCTCGCAGGGAAAGCAAGCGACATTCAGTACTTC

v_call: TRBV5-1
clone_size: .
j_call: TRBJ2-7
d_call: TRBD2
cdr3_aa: CASSLSLAGEYEQYF
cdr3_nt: TGCGCCAGCAGCTTGTCACTAGCGGGGGAATACGAGCAGTACTTC

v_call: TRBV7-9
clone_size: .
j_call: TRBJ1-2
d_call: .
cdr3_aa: CASSLDGVGGYTF
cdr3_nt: TGTGCCAGCAGCTTAGACGGAGTTGGCGGCTACACCTTC

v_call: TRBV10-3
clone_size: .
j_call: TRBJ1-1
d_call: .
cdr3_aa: CAISELPETSEAFF
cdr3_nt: TGTGCCATCAGTGAATTACCAGAAACGTCTGAAGCTTTCTTT

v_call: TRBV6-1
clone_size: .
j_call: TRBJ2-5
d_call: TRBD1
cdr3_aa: CASSVGQGETQYF
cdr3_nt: TGTGCCAGCAGTGTAGGACAGGGCGAGACCCAGTACTTC

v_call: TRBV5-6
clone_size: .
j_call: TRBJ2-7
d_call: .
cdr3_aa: CASSLPPPGQPYEQYF
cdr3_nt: TGTGCCAGCAGCTTGCCTCCTCCAGGACAGCCCTACGAGCAGTACTTC

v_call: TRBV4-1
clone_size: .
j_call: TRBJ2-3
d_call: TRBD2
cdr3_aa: CASSRFLAGSSEDTQYF
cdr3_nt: TGCGCCAGCAGCCGCTTTTTAGCGGGCTCGTCTGAAGATACGCAGTATTTT

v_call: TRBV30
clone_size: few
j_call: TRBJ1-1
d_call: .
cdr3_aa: CAWSGQSGNTEAFF
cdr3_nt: TGTGCCTGGAGTGGGCAGTCAGGGAACACTGAAGCTTTCTTT

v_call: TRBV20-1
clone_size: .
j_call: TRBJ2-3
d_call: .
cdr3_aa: CSAARVDTQYF
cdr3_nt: TGCAGTGCTGCCCGGGTGGATACGCAGTATTTT

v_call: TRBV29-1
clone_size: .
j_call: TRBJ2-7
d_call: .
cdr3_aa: CSVEGDGDYAQYF
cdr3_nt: TGCAGCGTTGAAGGCGATGGAGATTACGCGCAGTACTTC

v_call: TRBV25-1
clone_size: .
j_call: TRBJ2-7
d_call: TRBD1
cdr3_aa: CASSETTGNYEQYF
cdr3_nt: TGTGCCAGCAGTGAAACGACAGGGAACTACGAGCAGTACTTC

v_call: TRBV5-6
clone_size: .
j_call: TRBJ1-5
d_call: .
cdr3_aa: CASSLGEGRNQPQHF
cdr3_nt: TGTGCCAGCAGCTTGGGGGAGGGTCGCAATCAGCCCCAGCATTTT

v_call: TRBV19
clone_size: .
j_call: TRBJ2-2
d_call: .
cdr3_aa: CASSIRAATGELFF
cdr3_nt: TGTGCCAGTAGTATCCGGGCCGCCACCGGGGAGCTGTTTTTT

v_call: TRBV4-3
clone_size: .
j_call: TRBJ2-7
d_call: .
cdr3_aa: CASSQVLSYEQYF
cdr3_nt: TGCGCCAGCAGCCAAGTCCTGTCGTACGAGCAGTACTTC

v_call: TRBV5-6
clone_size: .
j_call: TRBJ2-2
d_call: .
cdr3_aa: CASSPTTRAQNTGELFF
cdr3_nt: TGTGCCAGCAGCCCCACAACCAGGGCCCAGAACACCGGGGAGCTGTTTTTT

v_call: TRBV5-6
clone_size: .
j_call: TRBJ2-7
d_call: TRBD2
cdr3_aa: CASSSSGTSGGKSYEQYF
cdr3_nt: TGTGCCAGCAGTTCATCCGGGACTAGCGGGGGGAAAAGTTACGAGCAGTACTTC

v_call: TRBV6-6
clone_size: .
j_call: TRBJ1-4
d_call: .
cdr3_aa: CASSPGGEKLFF
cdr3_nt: TGTGCCAGCAGCCCCGGGGGTGAAAAACTGTTTTTT

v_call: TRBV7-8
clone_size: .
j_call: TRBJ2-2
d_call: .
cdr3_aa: CASSLEWVLGSDTGELFF
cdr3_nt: TGTGCCAGCAGCTTAGAGTGGGTCTTGGGGTCAGATACCGGGGAGCTGTTTTTT

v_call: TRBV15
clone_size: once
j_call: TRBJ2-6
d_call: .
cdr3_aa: CATSRGGVANVLTF
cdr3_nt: TGTGCCACCAGCAGAGGGGGGGTGGCCAACGTCCTGACTTTC

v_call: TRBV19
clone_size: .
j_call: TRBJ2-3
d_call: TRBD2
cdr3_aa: CASTSGLAGTTDTQYF
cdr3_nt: TGTGCCAGTACCTCGGGACTAGCGGGGACCACAGATACGCAGTATTTT